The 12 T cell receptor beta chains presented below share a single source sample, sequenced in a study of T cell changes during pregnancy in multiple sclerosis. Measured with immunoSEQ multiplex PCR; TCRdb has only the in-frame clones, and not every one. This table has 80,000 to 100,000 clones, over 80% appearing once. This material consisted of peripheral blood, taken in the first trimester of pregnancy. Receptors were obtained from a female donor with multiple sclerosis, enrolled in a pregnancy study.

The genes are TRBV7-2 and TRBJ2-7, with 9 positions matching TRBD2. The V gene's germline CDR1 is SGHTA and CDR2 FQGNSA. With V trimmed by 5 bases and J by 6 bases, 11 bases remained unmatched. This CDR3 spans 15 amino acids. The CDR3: CASSPPGLAGAEQYF. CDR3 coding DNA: TGTGCCAGCAGCCCGCCAGGCTTAGCGGGAGCCGAGCAGTACTTC.

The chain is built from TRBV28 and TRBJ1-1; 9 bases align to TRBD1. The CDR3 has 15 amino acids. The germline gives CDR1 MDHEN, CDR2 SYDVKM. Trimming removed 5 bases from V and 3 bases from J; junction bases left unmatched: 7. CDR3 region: CASSPLGQGHTEAFF. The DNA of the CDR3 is TGTGCCAGCAGTCCGCTTGGACAGGGGCACACTGAAGCTTTCTTT.

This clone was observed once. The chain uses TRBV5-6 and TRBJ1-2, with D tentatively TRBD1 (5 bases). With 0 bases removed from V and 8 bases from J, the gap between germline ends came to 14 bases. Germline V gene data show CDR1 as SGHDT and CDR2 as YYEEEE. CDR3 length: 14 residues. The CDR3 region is CASSLALRGGGYTF. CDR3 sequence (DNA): TGTGCCAGCAGCTTGGCCCTAAGGGGTGGAGGCTACACCTTC.

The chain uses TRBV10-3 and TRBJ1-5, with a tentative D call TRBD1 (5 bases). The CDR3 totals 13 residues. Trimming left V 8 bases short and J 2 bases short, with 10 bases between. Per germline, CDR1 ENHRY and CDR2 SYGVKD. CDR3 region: CAIQGAGNQPQHF. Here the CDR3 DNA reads TGTGCCATCCAAGGGGCCGGCAATCAGCCCCAGCATTTT.

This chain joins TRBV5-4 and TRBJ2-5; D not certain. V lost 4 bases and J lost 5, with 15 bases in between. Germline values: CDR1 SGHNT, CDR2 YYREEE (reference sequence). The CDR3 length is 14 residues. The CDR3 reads CASSPQARDETQYF. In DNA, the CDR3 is TGTGCCAGCAGCCCTCAGGCAAGAGATGAGACCCAGTACTTC.

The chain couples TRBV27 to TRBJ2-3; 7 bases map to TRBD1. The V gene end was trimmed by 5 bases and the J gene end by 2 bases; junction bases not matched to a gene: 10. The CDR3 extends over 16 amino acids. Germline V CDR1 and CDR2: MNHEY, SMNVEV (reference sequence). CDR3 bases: TGTGCCAGCAGTCCTGGACAGGCTGAAGACACAGATACGCAGTATTTT. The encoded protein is CASSPGQAEDTDTQYF.

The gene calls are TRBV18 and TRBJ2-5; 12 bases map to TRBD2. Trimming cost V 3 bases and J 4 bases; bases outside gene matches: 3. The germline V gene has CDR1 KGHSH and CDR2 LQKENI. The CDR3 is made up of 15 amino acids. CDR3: CASSPLAGGVETQYF. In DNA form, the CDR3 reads TGTGCCAGCTCACCTCTAGCGGGAGGGGTAGAGACCCAGTACTTC.

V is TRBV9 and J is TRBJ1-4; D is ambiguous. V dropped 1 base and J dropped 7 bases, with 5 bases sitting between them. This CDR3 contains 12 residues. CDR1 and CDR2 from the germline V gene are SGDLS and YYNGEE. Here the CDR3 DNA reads TGTGCCAGCAGCGTAACGGGTGAAAAACTGTTTTTT. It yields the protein CASSVTGEKLFF. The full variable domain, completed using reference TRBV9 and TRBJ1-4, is DSGVTQTPKHLITATGQRVTLRCSPRSGDLSVYWYQQSLDQGLQFLIQYYNGEERAKGNILERFSAQQFPDLHSELNLSSLELGDSALYFCASSVTGEKLFFGSGTQLSVL.

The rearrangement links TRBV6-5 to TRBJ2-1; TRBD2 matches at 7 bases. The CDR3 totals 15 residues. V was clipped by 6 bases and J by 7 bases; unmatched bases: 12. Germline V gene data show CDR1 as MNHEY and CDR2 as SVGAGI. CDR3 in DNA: TGTGCCAGCAGCTACAACGGCGGGAGTGGGAATGAGCAGTTCTTC. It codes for CASSYNGGSGNEQFF.

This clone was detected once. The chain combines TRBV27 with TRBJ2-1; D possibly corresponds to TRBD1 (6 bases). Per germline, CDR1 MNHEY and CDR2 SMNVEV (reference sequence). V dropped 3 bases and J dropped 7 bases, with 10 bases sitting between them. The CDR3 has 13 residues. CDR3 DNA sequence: TGTGCCAGCAGTTTCTCCAGGGGTAATGAGCAGTTCTTC. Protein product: CASSFSRGNEQFF.

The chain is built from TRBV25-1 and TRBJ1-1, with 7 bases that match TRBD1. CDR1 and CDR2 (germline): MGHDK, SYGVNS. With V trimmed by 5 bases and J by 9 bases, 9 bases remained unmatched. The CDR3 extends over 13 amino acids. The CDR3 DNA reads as TGTGCCAGCAGTCAACCGGGACAGAGACAAGCTTTCTTT. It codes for CASSQPGQRQAFF.

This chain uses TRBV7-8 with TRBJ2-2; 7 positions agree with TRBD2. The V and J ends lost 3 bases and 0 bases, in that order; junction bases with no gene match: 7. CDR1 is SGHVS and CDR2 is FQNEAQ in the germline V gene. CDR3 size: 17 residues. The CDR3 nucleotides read TGTGCCAGCAGCTTCAGGGAGGGGTCTGCGAACACCGGGGAGCTGTTTTTT. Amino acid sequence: CASSFREGSANTGELFF.